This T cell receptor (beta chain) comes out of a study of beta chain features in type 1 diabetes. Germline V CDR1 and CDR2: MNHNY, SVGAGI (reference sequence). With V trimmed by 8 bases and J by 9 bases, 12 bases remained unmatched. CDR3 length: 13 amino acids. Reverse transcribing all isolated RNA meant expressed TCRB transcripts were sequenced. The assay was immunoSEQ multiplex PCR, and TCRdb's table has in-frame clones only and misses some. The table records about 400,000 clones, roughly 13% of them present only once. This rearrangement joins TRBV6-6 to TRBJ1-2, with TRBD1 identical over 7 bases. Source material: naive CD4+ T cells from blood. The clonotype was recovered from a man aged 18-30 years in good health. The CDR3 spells CASQGDGSRSYTF. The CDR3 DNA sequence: TGTGCCAGCCAGGGGGACGGCTCGAGGAGCTACACCTTC.